Presented here are 8 T cell receptor beta chains from one specimen sequenced in a study of blood T cell repertoires in COVID-19. The repertoire was sequenced with immunoSEQ multiplex PCR; TCRdb's copy has only in-frame clones and lacks some. The sample includes under 300,000 clones, 75% to 90% of them seen just once. Source material: PBMCs or T cells enriched from blood (not recorded which). Receptors were obtained from a middle-aged woman who had been exposed to COVID-19.

The rearrangement uses TRBV7-2 and TRBJ1-6; D gene uncertain. From germline, CDR1 is SGHTA and CDR2 FQGNSA. Trimming pared 0 bases from V and 8 bases from J, leaving 8 bases between. The CDR3 has 14 amino acids. The CDR3 reads CASSLAGSDSPLHF. CDR3 DNA: TGTGCCAGCAGCTTAGCAGGGAGCGATTCACCCCTCCACTTT.

As concerns this clone: Its ends do not fully match the called genes, so a read error is possible. The chain links TRBV4-2 to TRBJ1-3; D uncertain. From germline, CDR1 is LGHNA and CDR2 YNFKEQ. The CDR3 contains 14 residues. In DNA form, the CDR3 reads TGTGCCAGCAGCCAAGGGGCTGCTGGGAACACCATATATTTT. Amino acid sequence: CASSQGAAGNTIYF.

The chain recombines TRBV5-1 with TRBJ2-3, with D tentatively TRBD2 (5 bases). V was clipped by 0 bases and J by 1 base, with 12 bases between them. The length of the CDR3 is 16 residues. CDR1 is SGHRS and CDR2 is YFSETQ in the germline V gene. CDR3 DNA sequence: TGCGCCAGCAGCTTGGAGGGTAGCGTGGGCACAGATACGCAGTATTTT. Residues: CASSLEGSVGTDTQYF.

The chain has TRBV19 and TRBJ1-4; TRBD1 agrees at 9 bases. Germline assignment: CDR1 LNHDA and CDR2 SQIVND (reference sequence). The trim removed 9 bases at V and 1 base at J, leaving 9 bases unmatched. The CDR3 is 16 residues long. CDR3 nucleotides: TGTGCCAGCCGGGGACAGGGAATAGGAACTAATGAAAAACTGTTTTTT. It yields the protein CASRGQGIGTNEKLFF.

The CDR3 loop is CAWSVWVVGQGNREQFF. In DNA, the CDR3 is TGTGCCTGGAGTGTATGGGTAGTGGGACAGGGGAACCGGGAGCAGTTCTTC. The chain uses TRBV30 and TRBJ2-1; TRBD1 agrees at 10 bases. In germline, CDR1 is GTSNPN, CDR2 SVGIG (reference sequence). The CDR3 loop spans 17 amino acids. V lost 0 bases and J lost 10; bases outside the gene matches: 15.

The chain links TRBV6-5 to TRBJ1-5; D uncertain. Trimming took off 0 bases at V and 2 bases at J, with 5 bases between the two ends. There are 14 residues in the CDR3. The germline V gene has CDR1 MNHEY and CDR2 SVGAGI. The CDR3 DNA sequence: TGTGCCAGCAGTTACTCCCTCGGCAATCAGCCCCAGCATTTT. The encoded protein is CASSYSLGNQPQHF.

J is TRBJ1-1 and V is TRBV4-3; a possible D gene is TRBD1 (6 bases). CDR3 length equals 13 residues. Per germline, CDR1 LGHNA and CDR2 YSLEER. The V end was cut by 4 bases, the J end by 8 bases, with 14 bases between. In DNA, the CDR3 is TGCGCCAGCAGCCGGACAGCGGGACCCGAAGCTTTCTTT. This translates into CASSRTAGPEAFF.

This chain joins TRBV4-1 and TRBJ1-2, with TRBD1 identical over 8 bases. The junction had 5 bases not matched to a gene; V was cut back by 0 bases and J by 8 bases. Per germline, CDR1 MGHRA and CDR2 YSYEKL. CDR3 size: 14 residues. The CDR3: CASSQDQGARGYTF. CDR3 DNA: TGCGCCAGCAGCCAAGATCAGGGGGCGCGGGGCTACACCTTC.